The 30 T cell receptor beta chains reported below all come from one sample, sequenced in a study of T cell repertoires in cytomegalovirus infection. TCRdb independently ran MiXCR on the reads; one entry per CDR3 protein. The table has 500,000 or so distinct CDR3 sequences, about 15% seen once. Sample: CD8+ T cells from PBMCs. The receptors come from a human donor in good health (CMV status not recorded). Some clones in this sample may be carry-over from other donors' samples.

This clonotype was seen a handful of times. The chain recombines TRBV13 with TRBJ2-3; TRBD2 aligns across 11 bases. The germline CDR1 and CDR2 sequences are PRHDT and FYEKMQ (reference sequence). The junction had 9 bases not matched to a gene; V was cut back by 5 bases and J by 5 bases. The CDR3 has 16 residues. The CDR3 loop is CASSPLAGGPKDTQYF. The CDR3 DNA sequence: TGTGCCAGCAGCCCTTTAGCGGGGGGGCCGAAAGATACGCAGTATTTT. The whole variable domain, remainder taken from reference TRBV13 and TRBJ2-3, is AAGVIQSPRHLIKEKRETATLKCYPIPRHDTVYWYQQGPGQDPQFLISFYEKMQSDKGSIPDRFSAQQFSDYHSELNMSSLELGDSALYFCASSPLAGGPKDTQYFGPGTRLTVL.

This clonotype has ten or more counts. The genes are TRBV11-2 and TRBJ1-2; D gene uncertain. V lost 5 bases, J lost 7 bases, and 17 bases lay in between. The CDR3 runs 14 residues. Per germline, CDR1 SGHAT and CDR2 FQNNGV. CDR3 residues: CASSPWKSTSGYTF. In DNA form, the CDR3 reads TGTGCCAGCAGCCCCTGGAAATCCACTTCTGGCTACACCTTC.

This clonotype appeared many times. The rearrangement joins TRBV7-9 to TRBJ1-2; D possibly corresponds to TRBD1 (6 bases). Germline CDR1 reads SEHNR; CDR2 reads FQNEAQ (reference sequence). The CDR3 length is 13 residues. The V and J ends lost 2 bases and 8 bases respectively, with 12 bases between them. In DNA form, the CDR3 reads TGTGCCAGCAGCTTACCGACAGGCGGGGGCTACACCTTC. This codes for CASSLPTGGGYTF.

The sample holds a few counts of this clonotype. J is TRBJ1-6 and V is TRBV27; unclear D gene. The V end was cut by 0 bases, the J end by 13 bases, with 10 bases between. Germline lookup yields CDR1 MNHEY and CDR2 SMNVEV (reference sequence). The CDR3 totals 13 residues. The CDR3 sequence is CASSLSAAFPLHF. DNA of the CDR3: TGTGCCAGCAGTTTATCGGCGGCTTTTCCCCTCCACTTT.

This clonotype showed up many times. V and J are TRBV7-9 and TRBJ2-1, with D unclear. Trimming stripped 0 bases from V and 5 bases from J, with 2 bases between. The CDR3 contains 12 residues. Germline V CDR1 and CDR2: SEHNR, FQNEAQ (reference sequence). The CDR3 loop is CASSLADNEQFF. CDR3 nucleotide sequence: TGTGCCAGCAGCTTAGCGGACAATGAGCAGTTCTTC.

The sample holds many counts of this clonotype. The chain is built from TRBV7-9 and TRBJ1-3; no firm D call. The germline V gene has CDR1 SEHNR and CDR2 FQNEAQ (reference sequence). V lost 4 bases to trimming and J lost 1 base, with 17 bases between them. CDR3 length: 17 residues. CDR3: CASSYGGLGTSGNTIYF. The CDR3 bases are TGTGCCAGCAGCTATGGCGGCTTGGGAACATCTGGAAACACCATATATTTT.

The genes are TRBV15 and TRBJ2-1, with 8 bases that match TRBD1. V was pared by 0 bases and J by 5 bases, with 15 bases of the junction left unmatched. Germline CDR1 is LNHNV and CDR2 is YYDKDF (reference sequence). This CDR3 region has 19 residues. The CDR3 DNA reads TGTGCCACCAGCAGAGAATACAGGGGGGCCTTAGGCGAAAACAATGAGCAGTTCTTC. Protein sequence: CATSREYRGALGENNEQFF.

In this sample, this clonotype turned up many times. The gene calls are TRBV7-2 and TRBJ1-1; D unclear. The length of the CDR3 is 15 residues. In germline, CDR1 is SGHTA, CDR2 FQGNSA. Trimming removed 7 bases at V and 1 base at J, with 16 bases between. This CDR3 reads CASKTLGNWNTEAFF. CDR3 sequence (DNA): TGTGCCAGCAAAACCCTAGGGAATTGGAACACTGAAGCTTTCTTT. The whole variable domain, filled in from reference TRBV7-2 and TRBJ1-1, reads GAGVSQSPSNKVTEKGKDVELRCDPISGHTALYWYRQSLGQGLEFLIYFQGNSAPDKSGLPSDRFSAERTGGSVSTLTIQRTQQEDSAVYLCASKTLGNWNTEAFFGQGTRLTVV.

J is TRBJ2-1 and V is TRBV5-4, with TRBD2 matching 12 bases. With V trimmed by 4 bases and J by 3 bases, 5 bases remained unmatched. This CDR3 region has 16 residues. Germline V gene data show CDR1 as SGHNT and CDR2 as YYREEE (reference sequence). The CDR3 DNA reads TGTGCCAGCAGCCTCACTAGCGGGAGGCACTACAATGAGCAGTTCTTC. This sequence encodes CASSLTSGRHYNEQFF.

This clonotype was picked up many times. The J gene is TRBJ2-2, the V gene TRBV6-1; no reliable D call. Germline V gene sequence: CDR1 MNHNS, CDR2 SASEGT. This CDR3 has 14 residues. V was cut by 2 bases and J by 6 bases, with 10 bases left in between. The CDR3 reads CASSERSFAGELFF. The CDR3 DNA reads as TGTGCCAGCAGTGAACGGTCATTCGCCGGGGAGCTGTTTTTT.

To note about this clonotype: A much bigger clone sits one base away, suggesting this may be a read error. The chain links TRBV6-1 to TRBJ1-6, with D perhaps matching TRBD1 (6 bases). The CDR3 sequence is 14 residues long. Germline CDR1 and CDR2: MNHNS and SASEGT. The CDR3, as DNA: TGTGCCAGCAGTCTCACAGGGAGGCATTCACCCCTCCTCTTT. It yields the protein CASSLTGRHSPLLF.

V and J are TRBV4-2 and TRBJ2-2; tentative D call: TRBD2 (5 bases). V lost 0 bases and J 0 bases, leaving 20 bases between the germline ends. Germline lookup yields CDR1 LGHNA and CDR2 YNFKEQ. CDR3 size: 20 residues. The CDR3 protein is CASSQDFPWVEGANTGELFF. CDR3 nucleotide sequence: TGTGCCAGCAGCCAAGATTTTCCCTGGGTTGAGGGCGCGAACACCGGGGAGCTGTTTTTT.

Concerning this clonotype itself: One end of the junction is discordant with germline, which a read error may explain. The J gene is TRBJ2-1, the V gene TRBV28; D might be TRBD1 or TRBD2, each matching 5 bases. Germline V gives CDR1 MDHEN, CDR2 SYDVKM. The CDR3 is 17 residues long. The CDR3 sequence: CASSSGSGRLTCNVQFF. CDR3 sequence (DNA): TGTGCCAGCAGTTCGGGGTCGGGACGGCTAACCTGCAATGTGCAGTTCTTC.

The rearrangement uses TRBV9 and TRBJ2-1; maybe TRBD1 (5 bases). This CDR3 has 15 amino acids. CDR1 and CDR2 from the germline V gene are SGDLS and YYNGEE. Trimming cost V 4 bases and J 8 bases, with 19 bases left between them. The CDR3 reads CASSYRSSARDEQFF. The CDR3 coding sequence is TGTGCCAGCAGCTACAGGAGCTCGGCACGGGATGAGCAGTTCTTC.

The V gene is TRBV20-1, the J gene TRBJ1-4; weak D call: TRBD1 (5 bases). Trimming stripped 2 bases from V and 7 bases from J, with 11 bases between. The germline CDR1 and CDR2 sequences are DFQATT and SNEGSKA (reference sequence). The CDR3 contains 13 residues. The CDR3 DNA follows: TGCAGTGCTAGAAGTGCGCAGGGTGAAAAACTGTTTTTT. Amino acids: CSARSAQGEKLFF.

This clonotype has only a few counts. The chain uses TRBV27 and TRBJ1-4, with TRBD1 matching over 7 bases. CDR1 MNHEY and CDR2 SMNVEV come from the germline V gene (reference sequence). The V segment lost 0 bases and the J segment 4 bases; nucleotides outside the gene matches: 5. The CDR3 length is 16 residues. CDR3 nucleotides: TGTGCCAGCAGTTTATCTTTGACAGGGTTTAATGAAAAACTGTTTTTT. Its protein is CASSLSLTGFNEKLFF.

CDR3 sequence: CATSRDILGGDTEAFF. The CDR3 DNA sequence: TGTGCCACCAGCAGAGATATTCTAGGGGGGGACACTGAAGCTTTCTTT. This sequence joins TRBV15 and TRBJ1-1; D may be TRBD1 (6 bases). The germline gives CDR1 LNHNV, CDR2 YYDKDF (reference sequence). Trimming left V 0 bases short and J 3 bases short, with 14 bases between. The CDR3 loop spans 16 amino acids.

This clonotype was seen at least ten times. J is TRBJ2-1 and V is TRBV7-9; D is uncertain. The ends were cut back, 0 bases at V and 8 bases at J, with 8 bases in the middle. This CDR3 region has 13 residues. CDR1 is SEHNR and CDR2 is FQNEAQ in the germline V gene (reference sequence). In DNA form, the CDR3 reads TGTGCCAGCAGCTTAGCTCAGAGGTATGAGCAGTTCTTC. It encodes CASSLAQRYEQFF.

The rearrangement joins TRBV10-3 to TRBJ1-1; D gene uncertain. This CDR3 is built from 14 residues. The V end lost 2 bases, the J end lost 1 base, and 8 bases lay between the germline ends. Germline V gene data show CDR1 as ENHRY and CDR2 as SYGVKD. CDR3 nucleotide sequence: TGTGCCATCAGTGAGGGTAGCTCGAACACTGAAGCTTTCTTT. It specifies CAISEGSSNTEAFF.

This clonotype has a count of ten or more. J is TRBJ1-3 and V is TRBV2; D not certain. Germline V gives CDR1 SNHLY, CDR2 FYNNEI. The CDR3 is 12 residues long. The CDR3 loop reads CAKYSSGNTIYF. The CDR3 DNA is TGTGCAAAGTACAGCTCTGGAAACACCATATATTTT.

The chain is built from TRBV7-3 and TRBJ2-1; 12 nucleotides line up with TRBD2. Germline V gene lookup returns CDR1 SGHTA and CDR2 FQGTGA. The CDR3 has 16 amino acids. The V and J ends lost 3 bases and 5 bases, in that order; junction bases with no gene match: 5. CDR3 sequence (DNA): TGTGCCAGCAGCTTCCTAGCGGGAGGGCCCAACAATGAGCAGTTCTTC. This translates into CASSFLAGGPNNEQFF.

This clonotype was counted only a few times. The CDR3 spells CASSLNGETQYF. The CDR3 region has the DNA TGCGCCAGCAGCTTGAACGGCGAGACCCAGTACTTC. The rearrangement uses TRBV5-1 and TRBJ2-5; D not resolved. V was trimmed by 1 base and J by 5 bases, leaving 6 bases between them. There are 12 residues in the CDR3. The germline gives CDR1 SGHRS, CDR2 YFSETQ. The full variable domain, with the rest looked up from reference TRBV5-1 and TRBJ2-5, is KAGVTQTPRYLIKTRGQQVTLSCSPISGHRSVSWYQQTPGQGLQFLFEYFSETQRNKGNFPGRFSGRQFSNSRSEMNVSTLELGDSALYLCASSLNGETQYFGPGTRLLVL.

This clonotype was picked up many times. In DNA, the CDR3 is TGTGCCAGCAGTGAAAGGAGACTGGGGACAGATACGCAGTATTTT. Protein product: CASSERRLGTDTQYF. The chain recombines TRBV6-1 with TRBJ2-3; D is uncertain. The V end lost 2 bases, the J end lost 3 bases, and 12 bases lay between the germline ends. CDR1 MNHNS and CDR2 SASEGT come from the germline V gene. CDR3 length equals 15 residues.

In this sample, this clonotype turned up a few times. V gene TRBV6-6 combines with J gene TRBJ2-1; the D gene is possibly TRBD2 (7 bases). The germline gives CDR1 MNHNY, CDR2 SVGAGI (reference sequence). The germline V and J ends were trimmed by 5 bases and 0 bases, with 17 bases remaining between them. This CDR3 comprises 17 residues. The CDR3 here is CASSPGGGLISYNEQFF. The CDR3 DNA is TGTGCCAGCAGTCCCGGCGGGGGCCTTATCTCCTACAATGAGCAGTTCTTC.

V and J are TRBV5-1 and TRBJ1-4, with 8 bases that match TRBD1. Germline assignment: CDR1 SGHRS and CDR2 YFSETQ. The CDR3 spans 16 residues. V gave up 3 bases and J gave up 12 bases; unmatched junction bases: 16. The DNA for the CDR3 is TGCGCCAGCAGCTACAGGACAGGGCCCTTTAGGCGGGAACTGTTTTTT. It encodes CASSYRTGPFRRELFF.

In its sample, this clonotype was seen many times. The rearrangement joins TRBV7-9 to TRBJ2-7, with 7 positions matching TRBD1. This CDR3 is built from 14 residues. V was clipped by 4 bases and J by 3 bases; unmatched bases: 6. Per germline, CDR1 SEHNR and CDR2 FQNEAQ (reference sequence). CDR3 residues: CASSSRDRDYEQYF. The CDR3 coding sequence is TGTGCCAGCAGCTCCCGGGACAGAGACTACGAGCAGTACTTC.

This clonotype was picked up many times. This chain joins TRBV7-8 and TRBJ2-2, with 10 positions matching TRBD2. Germline trimming cut 6 bases from V and 6 bases from J; bases unmatched to any gene: 7. CDR1 is SGHVS and CDR2 is FQNEAQ in the germline V gene. This CDR3 has 15 amino acids. Here the CDR3 reads CASRPLAGAAGELFF. Written as DNA, the CDR3 is TGTGCCAGCAGACCCCTAGCGGGAGCCGCCGGGGAGCTGTTTTTT. Full variable domain (rest looked up from reference TRBV7-8 and TRBJ2-2): GAGVSQSPRYKVAKRGQDVALRCDPISGHVSLFWYQQALGQGPEFLTYFQNEAQLDKSGLPSDRFFAERPEGSVSTLKIQRTQQEDSAVYLCASRPLAGAAGELFFGEGSRLTVL.

This clonotype was seen a handful of times. V usage is TRBV6-6 and J usage is TRBJ1-1, with D unresolved. V lost 0 bases, J lost 7 bases, and 6 bases lay in between. From germline, CDR1 is MNHNY and CDR2 SVGAGI (reference sequence). This CDR3 is 12 amino acids long. This chain's CDR3 is CASSYSADEAFF. CDR3 coding DNA: TGTGCCAGCAGTTACTCCGCGGATGAAGCTTTCTTT.

This clonotype was counted between two and nine times. The chain employs TRBV2 and TRBJ2-1; 9 positions match TRBD2. The V segment lost 9 bases and the J segment 6 bases; nucleotides outside the gene matches: 6. The length of the CDR3 is 13 residues. In germline, CDR1 is SNHLY, CDR2 FYNNEI. CDR3 nucleotides: TGTGCCAGTCAGCGGGGGGAGGGCAATGAGCAGTTCTTC. It specifies CASQRGEGNEQFF.

This clonotype has more than one count but fewer than ten. This chain connects TRBV4-2 to TRBJ1-5; D is unclear. The CDR3 sequence is 15 residues long. Trimming cost V 0 bases and J 5 bases, with 11 bases left between them. In germline, CDR1 is LGHNA, CDR2 YNFKEQ. CDR3 protein: CASSQDLRMDQPQHF. CDR3 bases: TGTGCCAGCAGCCAAGATTTGCGAATGGATCAGCCCCAGCATTTT.